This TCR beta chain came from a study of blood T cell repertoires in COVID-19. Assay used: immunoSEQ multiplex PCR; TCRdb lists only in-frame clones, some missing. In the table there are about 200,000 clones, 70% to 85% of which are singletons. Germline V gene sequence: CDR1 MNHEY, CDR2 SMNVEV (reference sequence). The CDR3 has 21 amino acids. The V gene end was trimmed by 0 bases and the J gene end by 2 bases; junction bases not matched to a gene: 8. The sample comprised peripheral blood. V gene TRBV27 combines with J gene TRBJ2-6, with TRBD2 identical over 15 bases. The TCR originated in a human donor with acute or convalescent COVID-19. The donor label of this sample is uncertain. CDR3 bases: TGTGCCAGCAGTTTATCCTCCGGACTAGCGGGAGGGATGGCTGGGGCCAACGTCCTGACTTTC. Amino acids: CASSLSSGLAGGMAGANVLTF.